Below are 18 T cell receptor beta chains sequenced from a single sample in a study of vaccination and CD4 T cells after COVID-19. These receptors have no known antigen. Treatment given: roughly 11-day PBMC culture with coronavirus spike peptide pools or control peptides (ViraFEST assay). Sequenced with the Oncomine TCR Beta short-read assay was DNA taken from cultured CD4+ T cells. TCRdb re-analysed the PCR reads in MiXCR, keeping a single row per CDR3 protein. The sample lists more than 13,000 distinct CDR3 sequences; over 25% were seen once. Sequencing input: cultured CD4+ T cells from blood. Receptors originate from a human donor with COVID-19.

The chain combines TRBV25-1 with TRBJ2-7; 7 bases agree with TRBD2. J lost 9 bases, V lost 3 bases, and 11 bases had no gene match. The CDR3 contains 14 residues. Germline V lookup: CDR1 MGHDK, CDR2 SYGVNS. The CDR3, as DNA: TGTGCCAGCAGTGACACTGCGGCGGGAGCGGGGCAGTACTTC. Translation gives CASSDTAAGAGQYF.

The sample holds a few counts of this clonotype. This chain joins TRBV21-1 and TRBJ1-2; the table's D call TRBD1 went unverified against the DNA. TRBV21-1 is a recognized pseudogene. The CDR3 is 13 amino acids. Here the CDR3 DNA reads TGTGCCAGCAGCAAACGGACAGGGGACGGCTACACCTTC. Encoded protein: CASSKRTGDGYTF.

This clonotype was seen a handful of times. The chain couples TRBV11-2 to TRBJ1-2; no definite D call. There are 13 residues in the CDR3. The germline V gene encodes CDR1 SGHAT and CDR2 FQNNGV. V was pared by 6 bases and J by 4 bases, with 12 bases between. The CDR3 here is CASSIGSIYGYTF. DNA of the CDR3: TGTGCCAGCAGTATCGGGAGCATCTATGGCTACACCTTC.

The V call is TRBV28, the J call TRBJ1-2, with TRBD1 matching over 7 bases. V lost 6 bases, J lost 7 bases, and 14 bases stayed unmatched. Germline lookup yields CDR1 MDHEN and CDR2 SYDVKM. The CDR3 consists of 15 residues. CDR3 sequence (DNA): TGTGCCAGCAGATCCGGGACAGCGCAACAAGGTGGCTACACCTTC. Translating gives CASRSGTAQQGGYTF.

The gene calls are TRBV5-4 and TRBJ2-1, with 8 bases matching TRBD1. The CDR3 has 15 amino acids. Germline V gives CDR1 SGHNT, CDR2 YYREEE (reference sequence). V trimming: 4 bases; J trimming: 6 bases; junction bases outside the gene matches: 9. The CDR3 here is CASSRQDTGGNEQFF. The CDR3 DNA reads as TGTGCCAGCAGCCGACAGGACACAGGGGGCAATGAGCAGTTCTTC.

The chain joins TRBV20-1 to TRBJ2-2; 10 positions match TRBD2. This CDR3 comprises 14 residues. CDR1 is DFQATT and CDR2 is SNEGSKA in the germline V gene (reference sequence). J gave up 6 bases and V 3 bases, and 4 bases lay outside the gene matches. CDR3 coding DNA: TGCAGTGCTAGGGGAGCGGGGGGGCCCGGGGAGCTGTTTTTT. This translates into CSARGAGGPGELFF.

This clonotype turned up a few times. The chain combines TRBV6-1 with TRBJ1-4; 7 positions match TRBD1. Germline lookup yields CDR1 MNHNS and CDR2 SASEGT. Germline trimming cut 5 bases from V and 8 bases from J; bases unmatched to any gene: 8. This CDR3 contains 14 residues. CDR3 bases: TGTGCCAGCAGTATCACACAGGGGATCGAAAAACTGTTTTTT. It translates to CASSITQGIEKLFF.

V gene TRBV5-1 combines with J gene TRBJ2-2; 9 nucleotides align to TRBD2. The CDR3 consists of 17 residues. The junction had 11 bases not matched to a gene; V was cut back by 4 bases and J by 4 bases. Germline CDR1 SGHRS, CDR2 YFSETQ. For the CDR3, the DNA is TGCGCCAGCAGCCCCTCCCCGGGAGCGGGGGGCACCGGGGAGCTGTTTTTT. Amino acids: CASSPSPGAGGTGELFF. Looking up the rest from reference TRBV5-1 and TRBJ2-2 gives the full variable domain: KAGVTQTPRYLIKTRGQQVTLSCSPISGHRSVSWYQQTPGQGLQFLFEYFSETQRNKGNFPGRFSGRQFSNSRSEMNVSTLELGDSALYLCASSPSPGAGGTGELFFGEGSRLTVL.

This clonotype was seen a handful of times. This chain uses TRBV2 with TRBJ1-1; unclear D gene. Trimming pared 6 bases from V and 11 bases from J, leaving 13 bases between. CDR1 SNHLY and CDR2 FYNNEI come from the germline V gene. The CDR3 runs 11 residues. The CDR3, as DNA: TGTGCCAGCAGCGTTCTTACCGGGGCTTTCTTT. Translation: CASSVLTGAFF.

The chain uses TRBV24-1 and TRBJ1-1, with unresolved D. CDR1 KGHDR and CDR2 SFDVKD come from the germline V gene. The V gene lost 10 bases and the J gene lost 6 bases, with 17 bases spanning the gap. The CDR3 extends over 13 amino acids. For the CDR3, the DNA is TGTGCCACGAGGGCCCTGCCGCCACCTGAAGCTTTCTTT. It codes for CATRALPPPEAFF.

The sample holds a few counts of this clonotype. The genes are TRBV6-2 or TRBV6-3 and TRBJ2-7; 8 positions agree with TRBD1. The CDR3 has 13 amino acids. In germline, CDR1 is MNHEY, CDR2 SVGEGT. The junction had 6 bases not matched to a gene; V was cut back by 3 bases and J by 8 bases. The CDR3 loop is CASSYGQGRQQYF. CDR3 DNA: TGTGCCAGCAGTTATGGACAGGGTCGTCAGCAGTACTTC.

The chain couples TRBV29-1 to TRBJ2-5, with a tentative D call TRBD2 (5 bases). The CDR3 loop spans 14 amino acids. Per the germline V gene, CDR1 is SQVTM and CDR2 is ANQGSEA. V lost 1 base to trimming and J lost 4 bases, with 13 bases between them. CDR3 loop: CSVEVRGPLETQYF. As DNA, the CDR3 is TGCAGCGTTGAAGTCCGGGGTCCTTTAGAGACCCAGTACTTC.

The V and J genes are TRBV15 and TRBJ2-5, with a weak D call TRBD1 (6 bases). Germline V CDR1 and CDR2: LNHNV, YYDKDF (reference sequence). V was trimmed by 5 bases and J by 2 bases, leaving 12 bases between them. The CDR3 contains 14 residues. CDR3 nucleotide sequence: TGTGCCACCAGCGGGGGCGTTAGACAAGAGACCCAGTACTTC. The encoded protein is CATSGGVRQETQYF.

This sequence joins TRBV5-5 and TRBJ1-1; a weak D match, TRBD1 (6 bases). V was pared by 5 bases and J by 5 bases, with 16 bases between. Per germline, CDR1 SGHKS and CDR2 YYEKEE (reference sequence). CDR3 length: 14 residues. CDR3 in amino acids: CASSPSGARTEAFF. Here the CDR3 DNA reads TGTGCCAGCAGTCCCTCGGGGGCTAGGACTGAAGCTTTCTTT.

On this clonotype: The junction departs from germline at one end; a sequencing error may be responsible. The gene calls are TRBV6-5 and TRBJ1-4, with 9 bases matching TRBD1. In germline, CDR1 is MNHEY, CDR2 SVGAGI. CDR3 length: 16 amino acids. CDR3 sequence (DNA): TGTTCCAGCAGTTACGGGACAGGGCATCTTAATGAAAAACTGTTTTTT. Translating gives CSSSYGTGHLNEKLFF.

The chain employs TRBV11-3 and TRBJ2-1; 13 nucleotides agree with TRBD2. After removal of 5 bases from V and 9 bases from J, the junction contained 7 bases not matched to a gene. Germline V gives CDR1 SGHNT, CDR2 YENEEA. CDR3 size: 15 residues. The CDR3 region is CASSGTSGEPLEQFF. The CDR3 nucleotides read TGTGCCAGCAGCGGGACTAGCGGGGAGCCACTTGAGCAGTTCTTC.

J is TRBJ2-7 and V is TRBV5-1, with D hard to call. This CDR3 has 14 amino acids. In germline, CDR1 is SGHRS, CDR2 YFSETQ. V was trimmed by 4 bases and J by 0 bases, leaving 11 bases between them. Here the CDR3 reads CASSADASSYEQYF. CDR3 nucleotide sequence: TGCGCCAGCAGCGCGGATGCAAGCTCCTACGAGCAGTACTTC. Filled out from reference TRBV5-1 and TRBJ2-7, the complete variable domain reads KAGVTQTPRYLIKTRGQQVTLSCSPISGHRSVSWYQQTPGQGLQFLFEYFSETQRNKGNFPGRFSGRQFSNSRSEMNVSTLELGDSALYLCASSADASSYEQYFGPGTRLTVT.

The genes are TRBV10-1 and TRBJ1-4, with no clear D. This CDR3 spans 13 amino acids. The V and J ends lost 4 bases and 4 bases respectively, with 7 bases between them. The germline gives CDR1 WNHNN, CDR2 SYGVQD (reference sequence). CDR3 coding DNA: TGCGCCAGCAGTGGGCAAAATAATGAAAAACTGTTTTTT. Protein sequence: CASSGQNNEKLFF.